The clone carrying this T cell receptor (beta chain) was counted between two and nine times. The antigen is not known. Between the trimmed V and J ends, which lost 6 bases and 1 base, there was a span of 9 bases. The germline gives CDR1 SNHLY, CDR2 FYNNEI. The CDR3 is 13 amino acids. Researchers made TCR cDNA using 5'RACE template switching, and this step added a universal primer site and UMIs. TCRdb re-called the 5' RACE reads through MiXCR, storing one row per CDR3 protein. The sample yields about 340,000 distinct CDR3 sequences, about 12% seen once. The sample belongs to a study of T cells after yellow fever vaccination. General study findings and limits: Clones from primary vaccination mostly reappeared after the booster (96% CD4, approximately 88% CD8). Bulk-population clonotypes that are abundant could appear as contaminants in FACS-sorted repertoires. Clonotype sharing between CD4 and CD8 compartments was small.

The sample in question was CD4+ T cells sorted from PBMCs, obtained 15 days after the yellow fever booster vaccination. This chain connects TRBV2 to TRBJ1-1; D unresolved. The receptor comes from a man younger than 35 who received the YFV17D yellow fever vaccine. Here the CDR3 reads CASRVQPNTEAFF. As DNA, the CDR3 is TGTGCCAGCAGGGTACAGCCGAACACTGAAGCTTTCTTT.